This TCR beta chain was captured by sequencing in a study of pediatric ulcerative colitis. Study outcomes and limitations: A couple of rectal clonotypes were found only in ulcerative colitis patients, all of them.

The CDR3 runs 15 residues. V lost 5 bases, J lost 6 bases, and 9 bases stayed unmatched. The germline V gene encodes CDR1 MNHEY and CDR2 SMNVEV (reference sequence). In the case of this clone: What it binds is not known.

The assay was run at survey level. TCRdb's copy holds only in-frame clones and misses some; the assay was immunoSEQ multiplex PCR. The sample carries around 61,000 clones, roughly 90% recorded once. The sequence was collected from a boy aged 10-17 years with severe ulcerative colitis. The chain recombines TRBV27 with TRBJ2-3, with TRBD2 matching over 9 bases. Sequenced input: blood. The CDR3 spells CASSLSGLAPDTQYF. CDR3 DNA sequence: TGTGCCAGCAGTCTCTCGGGACTAGCACCCGATACGCAGTATTTT.